This TCR beta chain was recovered during a study of T cells in Graves' hyperthyroidism and ophthalmopathy. Findings and limits, study-wide: A model using 13 V-J features told ophthalmopathy apart from stable hyperthyroidism.

The investigators amplified TCR beta CDR3 regions from RNA transcripts. RT-PCR in the first round (using the HTBI primer set) targeted the TCR CDR3. A single record per CDR3 protein comes from TCRdb applying MiXCR to the multiplex PCR reads. The table includes some 500,000 distinct CDR3 sequences, more than 15% detected once. This clonotype was seen repeatedly, ten times or more. Its antigen remains unidentified. Trimming shortened V by 3 bases and J by 4 bases, and 12 bases separated the two germline ends. The germline gives CDR1 DFQATT, CDR2 SNEGSKA (reference sequence). The length of the CDR3 is 13 residues.

Sequencing used blood. V usage is TRBV20-1 and J usage is TRBJ1-1; D gene unclear. The TCR originated in a young woman with Graves' ophthalmopathy. The CDR3 region has the DNA TGCAGTGCTAGGGCACCATCGGGCACTGAAGCTTTCTTT. Translating it yields CSARAPSGTEAFF.